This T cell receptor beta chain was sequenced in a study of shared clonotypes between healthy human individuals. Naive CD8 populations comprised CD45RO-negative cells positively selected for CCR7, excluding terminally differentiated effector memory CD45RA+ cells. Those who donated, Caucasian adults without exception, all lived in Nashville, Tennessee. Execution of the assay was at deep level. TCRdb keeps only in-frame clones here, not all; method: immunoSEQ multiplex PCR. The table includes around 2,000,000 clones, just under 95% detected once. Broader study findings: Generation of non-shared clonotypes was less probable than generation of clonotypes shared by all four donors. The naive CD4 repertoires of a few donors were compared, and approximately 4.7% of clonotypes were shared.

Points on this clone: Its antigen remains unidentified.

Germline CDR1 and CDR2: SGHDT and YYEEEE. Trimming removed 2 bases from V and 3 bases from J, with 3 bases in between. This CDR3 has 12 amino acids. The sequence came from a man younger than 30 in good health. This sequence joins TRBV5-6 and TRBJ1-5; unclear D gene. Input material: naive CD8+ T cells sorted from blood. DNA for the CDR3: TGTGCCAGCAGCTTCGCCAATCAGCCCCAGCATTTT. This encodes CASSFANQPQHF.